This T cell receptor beta chain stems from a study of Ad26.COV2.S vaccination and SARS-CoV-2 variants. Study-wide results and caveats: Measurement of non-spike TCR breadth gave similar results in vaccine and placebo recipients.

The germline CDR1 and CDR2 sequences are SEHNR and FQNEAQ (reference sequence). This CDR3 contains 13 residues. V lost 5 bases to trimming and J lost 8 bases; unmatched junction nucleotides: 6. A word on this clone: Its target is not known.

Treatment given: around 19 received Ad26.COV2.S at low or high dose, single or two shots; several received placebo; per-sample allocation not given. Specimens were obtained on day 63 following the first vaccine or placebo injection. Sequencing used immunoSEQ multiplex PCR; TCRdb keeps in-frame clones, though not all of them. The sample carries roughly 350,000 clones, 80% to 90% recorded once. The chain employs TRBV7-9 and TRBJ1-2; 9 bases agree with TRBD1. This TCR derives from a person between 18 and 60 years old who received the Ad26.COV2.S COVID-19 vaccine or a placebo. Sequenced here: peripheral blood, sampled in a trial of Ad26.COV2.S vaccine versus placebo. The CDR3 reads CASSALDRGGYTF. Here the CDR3 DNA reads TGTGCCAGCAGCGCCCTGGACAGGGGCGGCTACACCTTC.